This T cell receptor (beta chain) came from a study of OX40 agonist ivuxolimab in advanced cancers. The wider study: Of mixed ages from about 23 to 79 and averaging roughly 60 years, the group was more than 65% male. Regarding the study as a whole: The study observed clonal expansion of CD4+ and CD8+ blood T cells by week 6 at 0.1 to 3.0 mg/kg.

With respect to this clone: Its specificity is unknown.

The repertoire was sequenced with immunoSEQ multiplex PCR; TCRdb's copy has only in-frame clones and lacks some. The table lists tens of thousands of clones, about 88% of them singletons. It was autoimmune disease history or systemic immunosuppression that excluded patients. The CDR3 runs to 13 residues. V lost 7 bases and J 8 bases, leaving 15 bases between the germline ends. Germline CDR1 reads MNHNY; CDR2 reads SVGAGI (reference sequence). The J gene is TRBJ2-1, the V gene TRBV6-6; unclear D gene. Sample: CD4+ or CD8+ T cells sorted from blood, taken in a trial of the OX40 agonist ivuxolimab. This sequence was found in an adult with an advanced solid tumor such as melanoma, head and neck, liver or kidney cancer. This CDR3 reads CASTKPGTDEQFF. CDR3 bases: TGTGCCAGCACCAAGCCAGGTACCGATGAGCAGTTCTTC.